This TCR beta chain is drawn from a study of CXCR3-negative and CXCR3-positive naive CD8 T cells. In germline, CDR1 is SEHNR, CDR2 FQNEAQ (reference sequence). The CDR3 is 16 residues long. 5' RACE with UMI labels generated the TRB cDNA libraries. TCRdb re-called the 5' RACE reads and catalogs CDR3 proteins one per entry, DNA excluded. The specimen's table records under 50,000 distinct CDR3 sequences. The clonotype originates from a human donor in good health. Some clones in this sample may be carry-over from other donors' samples. Sequenced: naive CXCR3- CD8+ T cells from blood. Sample subset: CD45RO-CCR7+CD27+CD95- naive CD8+ T cells lacking CXCR3 (TNR3-). The chain employs TRBV7-9 and TRBJ2-3; TCRdb picks TRBD2, but there is no DNA to check that call. This CDR3 reads CASSPASGSSTDTQYF.